This TCR beta chain originates from a study of post-analysis software for immune sequencing data. Every TCR beta cDNA library bore unique molecular identifiers. TCRdb re-analysed the PCR reads in MiXCR, keeping a single row per CDR3 protein. The sample lists hundreds of thousands of distinct CDR3 sequences; 25% to 30% were seen once. Germline values: CDR1 MNHEY, CDR2 SMNVEV (reference sequence). The CDR3 consists of 14 residues. V trimming: 5 bases; J trimming: 6 bases; junction bases outside the gene matches: 10. The study's findings and limits: In patients, about five TRBV segments were more frequent than in controls, with TRBV5-6, TRBV5-1 and TRBV20-1 among them.

This clonotype was detected a few times. Its cognate antigen is unknown. Sequenced input: blood. The TCR was taken from a girl between 10 and 17 years old with multiple sclerosis. This sequence joins TRBV27 and TRBJ2-7, with TRBD1 matching over 7 bases. The CDR3 protein is CASSPRTGRLEQYF. CDR3 coding DNA: TGTGCCAGCAGTCCCCGGACAGGACGGCTCGAGCAGTACTTC.